A single sample gave rise to the 15 T cell receptor beta chains below, sequenced in a study of early T cells in non-severe SARS-CoV-2 infection. TCRdb called the 5' RACE reads again in MiXCR, with one record for every CDR3 protein. Counted here are over 95,000 distinct CDR3 sequences, approximately 17% occurring once; the ten biggest clones make up 1.3%. Sequenced sample: whole blood. These receptors were taken from an adult who was a healthcare worker with PCR-confirmed SARS-CoV-2 infection or an uninfected control (not recorded which).

The V and J genes are TRBV28 and TRBJ2-7; D is undetermined. The CDR3 totals 11 residues. V gave up 5 bases and J gave up 5 bases, with 7 bases separating them. The germline CDR1 and CDR2 sequences are MDHEN and SYDVKM. The CDR3 sequence: CASSAVDEQYF. The CDR3 coding sequence is TGTGCCAGCAGTGCGGTCGACGAGCAGTACTTC.

This clonotype appeared a few times. The chain recombines TRBV12-3 or TRBV12-4 with TRBJ2-5, with TRBD1 matching 7 bases. This CDR3 contains 14 residues. The ends lost 4 bases at V and 5 bases at J; junction bases unmatched: 7. CDR3 sequence (DNA): TGTGCCAGCAGTTCGGGACAGTTGGTTGAGACCCAGTACTTC. Protein: CASSSGQLVETQYF.

Regarding this clonotype: Possible read error: a much larger clone is one base away. The rearrangement links TRBV10-3 to TRBJ1-1, with 7 bases fitting TRBD1. This CDR3 is built from 14 residues. Germline V gives CDR1 ENHRY, CDR2 SYGVKD. CDR3: CTTKDRAEGTEAFF. The CDR3 DNA follows: TGTACCACCAAAGACAGGGCGGAAGGGACTGAAGCTTTCTTT.

V and J are TRBV7-6 and TRBJ1-3; perhaps TRBD1 as D (5 bases). CDR3 length: 14 amino acids. Germline CDR1 is SGHVS and CDR2 is FNYEAQ. Between the trimmed V and J ends, which lost 7 bases and 3 bases, there was a span of 13 bases. For the CDR3, the DNA is TGTGCCAGCACCCCAGGGAATTTTGGAAACACCATATATTTT. It codes for CASTPGNFGNTIYF.

This clonotype came up a few times. The chain employs TRBV27 and TRBJ1-1; the D gene is possibly TRBD1 (5 bases). Trimming removed 5 bases from V and 4 bases from J, with 20 bases in between. The germline V gene encodes CDR1 MNHEY and CDR2 SMNVEV (reference sequence). The CDR3 covers 16 residues. CDR3 sequence: CASSPKGWYGGTEAFF. The CDR3 region has the DNA TGTGCCAGCAGTCCTAAAGGTTGGTATGGGGGCACTGAAGCTTTCTTT.

This clonotype was recorded many times. The V gene is TRBV6-1, the J gene TRBJ2-5; 10 positions agree with TRBD1. Per the germline V gene, CDR1 is MNHNS and CDR2 is SASEGT. The junction had 6 bases not matched to a gene; V was cut back by 2 bases and J by 3 bases. The CDR3 runs to 16 residues. The CDR3 bases are TGTGCCAGCAGTGAAAACATTGGGACAGGGGAAGAGACCCAGTACTTC. Its protein product is CASSENIGTGEETQYF.

This sequence joins TRBV29-1 and TRBJ1-1, with D possibly being TRBD1 (5 bases). Trimming left V 0 bases short and J 0 bases short, with 11 bases between. Germline V lookup: CDR1 SQVTM, CDR2 ANQGSEA. This CDR3 has 15 residues. CDR3: CSVEEAGRVNTEAFF. CDR3 in DNA: TGCAGCGTTGAAGAAGCAGGGAGAGTGAACACTGAAGCTTTCTTT.

This clonotype was observed a handful of times. This rearrangement joins TRBV2 to TRBJ1-1; no definite D call. Per the germline V gene, CDR1 is SNHLY and CDR2 is FYNNEI. This CDR3 region has 17 residues. The germline V and J ends were trimmed by 0 bases and 1 base, with 15 bases remaining between them. The CDR3 spells CASSEALVPEGNTEAFF. In DNA, the CDR3 is TGTGCCAGCAGTGAAGCGCTAGTCCCGGAAGGGAACACTGAAGCTTTCTTT.

This clonotype was observed many times. This chain joins TRBV20-1 and TRBJ2-1, with 15 positions matching TRBD2. Per the germline V gene, CDR1 is DFQATT and CDR2 is SNEGSKA (reference sequence). The V and J ends lost 5 bases and 0 bases, in that order; junction bases with no gene match: 5. The CDR3 consists of 17 residues. CDR3 DNA: TGCAGTGCTGGCGGACTAGCGGGAGGGCTCTCCTACAATGAGCAGTTCTTC. Protein sequence: CSAGGLAGGLSYNEQFF.

CDR3 coding DNA: TGTGCCAGCAGTCCTACTAGCGGGGGGGCCCGGGATACGCAGTATTTT. Residues: CASSPTSGGARDTQYF. J is TRBJ2-3 and V is TRBV12-3 or TRBV12-4; 13 nucleotides match TRBD2. V lost 5 bases, J lost 6 bases, and 8 bases stayed unmatched. CDR3 length: 16 residues.

A few counts support this clonotype. The chain employs TRBV20-1 and TRBJ2-1; D is possibly TRBD1 (5 bases). Trimming cost V 8 bases and J 9 bases, with 14 bases left between them. Germline CDR1 reads DFQATT; CDR2 reads SNEGSKA (reference sequence). The CDR3 consists of 11 residues. DNA of the CDR3: TGCAGTACTCACAGGTTACGTGAGCAGTTCTTC. Encoded protein: CSTHRLREQFF.

The rearrangement links TRBV20-1 to TRBJ2-1, with D possibly TRBD2 on 5 matching bases. The V gene's germline CDR1 is DFQATT and CDR2 SNEGSKA (reference sequence). The length of the CDR3 is 15 residues. V was shortened by 6 bases and J by 0 bases, with 15 bases between the two germline ends. The CDR3 DNA reads as TGCAGTGCGAGGGCCCCCGAGGCCTCCTACAATGAGCAGTTCTTC. Translated: CSARAPEASYNEQFF.

The V and J genes are TRBV30 and TRBJ2-5; D is unresolved. CDR3 size: 14 residues. The V end was cut by 0 bases, the J end by 3 bases, with 11 bases between. CDR1 is GTSNPN, CDR2 SVGIG, per germline (reference sequence). CDR3 DNA sequence: TGTGCCTGGAGTGTAGGACCGAAAAAAGAGACCCAGTACTTC. Amino acids: CAWSVGPKKETQYF.

The rearrangement uses TRBV29-1 and TRBJ1-2; D remains unclear. V lost 1 base, J lost 7 bases, and 10 bases lay in between. The CDR3 totals 12 residues. The germline CDR1 and CDR2 sequences are SQVTM and ANQGSEA. The CDR3 sequence: CSVEAPPGGYTF. CDR3 DNA: TGCAGCGTTGAAGCCCCCCCAGGTGGCTACACCTTC. Full variable domain (missing parts from reference TRBV29-1 and TRBJ1-2): SAVISQKPSRDICQRGTSLTIQCQVDSQVTMMFWYRQQPGQSLTLIATANQGSEATYESGFVIDKFPISRPNLTFSTLTVSNMSPEDSSIYLCSVEAPPGGYTFGSGTRLTVV.

This clonotype was counted ten times or more. This sequence joins TRBV2 and TRBJ1-5, with no clear D. This CDR3 has 13 residues. The germline CDR1 and CDR2 sequences are SNHLY and FYNNEI. V gave up 6 bases and J gave up 6 bases, with 12 bases separating them. This CDR3 is CASSGLTLQPQHF. The CDR3 nucleotides read TGTGCCAGCAGCGGACTGACTCTTCAGCCCCAGCATTTT. Complete variable domain (other parts from reference TRBV2 and TRBJ1-5): EPEVTQTPSHQVTQMGQEVILRCVPISNHLYFYWYRQILGQKVEFLVSFYNNEISEKSEIFDDQFSVERPDGSNFTLKIRSTKLEDSAMYFCASSGLTLQPQHFGDGTRLSIL.